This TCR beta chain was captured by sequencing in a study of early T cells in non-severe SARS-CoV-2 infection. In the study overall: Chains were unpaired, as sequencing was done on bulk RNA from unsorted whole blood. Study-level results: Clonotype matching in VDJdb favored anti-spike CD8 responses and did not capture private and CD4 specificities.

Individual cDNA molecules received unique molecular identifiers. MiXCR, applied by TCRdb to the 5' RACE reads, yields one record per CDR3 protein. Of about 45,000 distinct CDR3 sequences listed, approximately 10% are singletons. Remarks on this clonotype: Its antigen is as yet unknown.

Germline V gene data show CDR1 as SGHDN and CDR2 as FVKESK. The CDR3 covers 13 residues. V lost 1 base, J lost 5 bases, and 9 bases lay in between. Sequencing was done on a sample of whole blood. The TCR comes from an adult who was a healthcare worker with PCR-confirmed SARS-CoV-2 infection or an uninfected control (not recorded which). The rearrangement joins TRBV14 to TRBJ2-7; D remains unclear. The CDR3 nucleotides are TGTGCCAGCAGCCAAGTCGGCGTAAACGAGCAGTACTTC. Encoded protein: CASSQVGVNEQYF. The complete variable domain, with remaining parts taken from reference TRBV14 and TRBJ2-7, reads EAGVTQFPSHSVIEKGQTVTLRCDPISGHDNLYWYRRVMGKEIKFLLHFVKESKQDESGMPNNRFLAERTGGTYSTLKVQPAELEDSGVYFCASSQVGVNEQYFGPGTRLTVT.